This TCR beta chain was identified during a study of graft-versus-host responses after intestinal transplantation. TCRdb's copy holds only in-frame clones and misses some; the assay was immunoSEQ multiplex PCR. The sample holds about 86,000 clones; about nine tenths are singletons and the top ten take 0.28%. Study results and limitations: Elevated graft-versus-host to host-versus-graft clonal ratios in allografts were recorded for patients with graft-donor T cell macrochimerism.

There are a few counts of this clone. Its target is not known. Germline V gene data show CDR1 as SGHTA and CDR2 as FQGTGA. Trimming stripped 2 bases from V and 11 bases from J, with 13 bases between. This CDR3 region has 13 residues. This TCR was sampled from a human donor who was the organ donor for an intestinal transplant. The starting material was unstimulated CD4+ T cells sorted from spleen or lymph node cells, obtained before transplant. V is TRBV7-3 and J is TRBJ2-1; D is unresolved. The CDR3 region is CASSLDWAGKQFF. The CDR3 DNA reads TGTGCCAGCAGCTTAGATTGGGCAGGAAAGCAGTTCTTC. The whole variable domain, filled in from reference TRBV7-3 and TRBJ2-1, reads GAGVSQTPSNKVTEKGKYVELRCDPISGHTALYWYRQSLGQGPEFLIYFQGTGAADDSGLPNDRFFAVRPEGSVSTLKIQRTERGDSAVYLCASSLDWAGKQFFGPGTRLTVL.